This TCR beta chain is from a study of post-analysis software for immune sequencing data. Study-wide results and limits: Comparison of patients with controls showed about 5 TRBV segments more frequent in patients, TRBV5-6, TRBV5-1 and TRBV20-1 among them.

Unique molecular identifiers tagged the TCR beta cDNA libraries. The source material, roughly 0.9 to 11 million T cells, gave rise to approximately 520,000 cDNA molecules. Using its own MiXCR run on the PCR reads, TCRdb lists one record per CDR3 protein. The sample records roughly 800,000 distinct CDR3 sequences, roughly 50% being singletons. Germline V gene lookup returns CDR1 DFQATT and CDR2 SNEGSKA (reference sequence). V was trimmed by 5 bases and J by 1 base, leaving 17 bases between them. This CDR3 comprises 15 residues. About this clonotype: The antigen is not known.

The chain is built from TRBV20-1 and TRBJ1-1, with a tentative D call TRBD1 (6 bases). This clonotype originated in a girl under 18 with multiple sclerosis. Sequencing was carried out using blood. The DNA for the CDR3 is TGCAGTGCTCGACAGGTAGAGGGGAGGAACACTGAAGCTTTCTTT. As protein: CSARQVEGRNTEAFF.